The next 21 T cell receptor beta chains were all read from a single sample in a study of blood T cell repertoires in COVID-19. The data were produced by immunoSEQ multiplex PCR, yet TCRdb's version contains in-frame clones alone and is incomplete. Of some 130,000 clones listed, more than 90% were seen once; the top ten hold around 3.8%. The sample comprised peripheral blood. Source of these receptors: a man aged 45-65 years with active COVID-19.

J is TRBJ2-1 and V is TRBV6-5; D might be TRBD1 (5 bases). This CDR3 region has 14 residues. In germline, CDR1 is MNHEY, CDR2 SVGAGI. V was trimmed by 0 bases and J by 11 bases, leaving 14 bases between them. CDR3 residues: CASSYSTASAKQFF. As DNA, the CDR3 is TGTGCCAGCAGTTACTCGACAGCGTCAGCCAAGCAGTTCTTC.

The CDR3, as DNA: TGTGCCAGCAGCCGCACAGCTGAAACCGGGGTCCATGAGCAGTTCTTC. Amino acid sequence: CASSRTAETGVHEQFF. J is TRBJ2-1 and V is TRBV4-2; D might be TRBD2 (5 bases). Germline CDR1 LGHNA, CDR2 YNFKEQ. V gave up 4 bases and J gave up 8 bases, with 21 bases separating them. The CDR3 has 16 residues.

In this sample, this clone turned up once. The chain joins TRBV6-2 or TRBV6-3 to TRBJ2-3, with 12 bases that match TRBD2. The CDR3 spans 18 residues. V was clipped by 2 bases and J by 2 bases; unmatched bases: 8. The germline V gene has CDR1 MNHEY and CDR2 SVGEGT. The CDR3 sequence: CASSYRLAGGLDTDTQYF. In DNA, the CDR3 is TGTGCCAGCAGTTACAGGCTAGCGGGGGGGCTGGACACAGATACGCAGTATTTT.

V usage is TRBV5-6 and J usage is TRBJ1-2, with D hard to call. Trimming pared 0 bases from V and 4 bases from J, leaving 7 bases between. In germline, CDR1 is SGHDT, CDR2 YYEEEE. This CDR3 has 13 residues. CDR3 sequence reads: CASSLGRVYGYTF. CDR3 DNA: TGTGCCAGCAGCTTGGGGAGGGTCTATGGCTACACCTTC.

The chain employs TRBV7-2 and TRBJ2-1; TRBD1 agrees at 8 bases. There are 14 residues in the CDR3. Germline CDR1 reads SGHTA; CDR2 reads FQGNSA. V lost 5 bases and J lost 8; bases outside the gene matches: 8. CDR3 sequence (DNA): TGTGCCAGCAGCCCGCGGACAGGGATACATGAGCAGTTCTTC. Translating gives CASSPRTGIHEQFF.

The chain has TRBV12-3 or TRBV12-4 and TRBJ2-7, with D perhaps matching TRBD2 (5 bases). The CDR3 is 12 residues long. Trimming stripped 6 bases from V and 7 bases from J, with 13 bases between. CDR3 in DNA: TGTGCCAGCAGCCCTAGCAATGGAGAGCAGTACTTC. Protein product: CASSPSNGEQYF.

The chain is built from TRBV19 and TRBJ1-5, with 9 bases fitting TRBD1. V was pared by 3 bases and J by 7 bases, with 13 bases of the junction left unmatched. The CDR3 runs 17 residues. The germline gives CDR1 LNHDA, CDR2 SQIVND (reference sequence). CDR3 DNA: TGTGCCAGTAGTATTGGGACAGGGCCCCTCCCGGGGCAGCCCCAGCATTTT. It is translated as CASSIGTGPLPGQPQHF.

The V gene is TRBV4-1, the J gene TRBJ1-2; TRBD1 is a possible D gene (6 bases). There are 14 residues in the CDR3. CDR1 and CDR2 (germline): MGHRA, YSYEKL. Trimming pared 3 bases from V and 3 bases from J, leaving 11 bases between. The CDR3 sequence: CASSQRTVDYGYTF. The DNA for the CDR3 is TGCGCCAGCAGCCAGAGGACAGTAGACTATGGCTACACCTTC.

The V call is TRBV29-1, the J call TRBJ1-2; 7 nucleotides match TRBD1. This CDR3 region has 13 residues. CDR1 is SQVTM and CDR2 is ANQGSEA in the germline V gene. Germline trimming cut 4 bases from V and 4 bases from J; bases unmatched to any gene: 6. The CDR3 region is CSVGKGGVYGYTF. The CDR3 nucleotides are TGCAGCGTTGGCAAAGGGGGCGTCTATGGCTACACCTTC.

The chain combines TRBV2 with TRBJ2-1; D gene unclear. This CDR3 is built from 15 residues. Germline V gives CDR1 SNHLY, CDR2 FYNNEI. V lost 0 bases and J 0 bases, leaving 6 bases between the germline ends. This CDR3 reads CASSEARSSYNEQFF. In DNA form, the CDR3 reads TGTGCCAGCAGTGAAGCGCGGAGCTCCTACAATGAGCAGTTCTTC.

V usage is TRBV10-3 and J usage is TRBJ2-3; 12 positions match TRBD2. The germline gives CDR1 ENHRY, CDR2 SYGVKD. CDR3 length: 14 residues. The J segment lost 5 bases and the V segment lost 7 bases, leaving 4 bases of the junction unmatched. CDR3 protein: CAITPGLAGDTQYF. CDR3 DNA sequence: TGTGCCATCACTCCGGGACTAGCGGGAGATACGCAGTATTTT.

The chain employs TRBV19 and TRBJ1-5; the D gene is possibly TRBD1 (6 bases). Germline assignment: CDR1 LNHDA and CDR2 SQIVND (reference sequence). Between the trimmed V and J ends, which lost 8 bases and 7 bases, there was a span of 15 bases. There are 13 residues in the CDR3. The CDR3 nucleotides are TGTGCCAGTTCAAAACAGGGTTTCCAGCCCCAGCATTTT. Amino acids: CASSKQGFQPQHF.

The chain combines TRBV7-9 with TRBJ2-2, with D perhaps TRBD2 (6 bases). The germline V gene has CDR1 SEHNR and CDR2 FQNEAQ (reference sequence). The CDR3 length is 18 residues. V gave up 2 bases and J gave up 5 bases, with 21 bases separating them. In nucleotides, the CDR3 is TGTGCCAGCAGCTTAAAGGGAAGGACAATCGGGAGTACCGGGGAGCTGTTTTTT. Amino acid sequence: CASSLKGRTIGSTGELFF.

V gene TRBV11-3 combines with J gene TRBJ1-3; D gene unclear. Germline-derived CDR1 and CDR2 are SGHNT and YENEEA. The CDR3 totals 14 residues. The V end lost 5 bases, the J end lost 0 bases, and 8 bases lay between the germline ends. The chain's CDR3 is CASSPTSSGNTIYF. In DNA form, the CDR3 reads TGTGCCAGCAGCCCAACTAGCTCTGGAAACACCATATATTTT. Complete variable domain (other parts from reference TRBV11-3 and TRBJ1-3): EAGVVQSPRYKIIEKKQPVAFWCNPISGHNTLYWYLQNLGQGPELLIRYENEEAVDDSQLPKDRFSAERLKGVDSTLKIQPAELGDSAVYLCASSPTSSGNTIYFGEGSWLTVV.

The chain couples TRBV7-2 to TRBJ2-7; D remains ambiguous. Germline V gene data show CDR1 as SGHTA and CDR2 as FQGNSA. The CDR3 runs to 12 residues. Trimming took off 4 bases at V and 4 bases at J, with 8 bases between the two ends. As DNA, the CDR3 is TGTGCCAGCAGCTCTCCCGGGTACGAGCAGTACTTC. Translated, it gives CASSSPGYEQYF. Complete variable domain (other parts from reference TRBV7-2 and TRBJ2-7): GAGVSQSPSNKVTEKGKDVELRCDPISGHTALYWYRQSLGQGLEFLIYFQGNSAPDKSGLPSDRFSAERTGGSVSTLTIQRTQQEDSAVYLCASSSPGYEQYFGPGTRLTVT.

This chain uses TRBV24-1 with TRBJ1-1; D remains unclear. CDR3 length equals 13 residues. Germline V gene sequence: CDR1 KGHDR, CDR2 SFDVKD. Trimming removed 2 bases from V and 2 bases from J, with 5 bases in between. The CDR3 coding sequence is TGTGCCACCAGTGATTCTCGTAACACTGAAGCTTTCTTT. Protein sequence: CATSDSRNTEAFF.

The chain links TRBV3-1 (or the pseudogene TRBV3-2) to TRBJ2-2; 10 bases are a match to TRBD2. V lost 4 bases and J lost 7; bases outside the gene matches: 15. The CDR3 is 18 residues long. In germline, CDR1 is LGHDT, CDR2 YNNKEL (reference sequence). The CDR3 DNA sequence: TGTGCCAGCAGCCCCGGAACTGGACTAGCGGAGGCGAACGGGGAGCTGTTTTTT. Amino acids: CASSPGTGLAEANGELFF.

This sequence joins TRBV25-1 and TRBJ2-5; D is possibly TRBD2 (6 bases). V was trimmed by 3 bases and J by 2 bases, leaving 13 bases between them. There are 15 residues in the CDR3. In germline, CDR1 is MGHDK, CDR2 SYGVNS. CDR3 sequence reads: CASSDPAGPQETQYF. CDR3 nucleotides: TGTGCCAGCAGTGACCCAGCGGGCCCTCAAGAGACCCAGTACTTC.

The rearrangement joins TRBV7-9 to TRBJ2-3, with TRBD1 matching over 9 bases. Germline loops: CDR1 SEHNR, CDR2 FQNEAQ (reference sequence). The CDR3 totals 15 residues. Trimming removed 4 bases from V and 5 bases from J; junction bases left unmatched: 7. CDR3 amino acids: CASSYRTGEEDTQYF. The CDR3 DNA reads TGTGCCAGCAGCTACAGGACAGGGGAAGAAGATACGCAGTATTTT.

The V gene is TRBV9, the J gene TRBJ1-2; 7 nucleotides align to TRBD1. CDR1 is SGDLS and CDR2 is YYNGEE in the germline V gene. V was clipped by 3 bases and J by 0 bases; unmatched bases: 5. The CDR3 is 15 amino acids. The CDR3 region is CASSEGDRANYGYTF. As DNA, the CDR3 is TGTGCCAGCAGCGAGGGAGACAGGGCTAACTATGGCTACACCTTC.

The chain employs TRBV19 and TRBJ1-1; 9 nucleotides align to TRBD1. V lost 3 bases and J lost 0; bases outside the gene matches: 5. This CDR3 has 16 residues. CDR1 is LNHDA and CDR2 is SQIVND in the germline V gene (reference sequence). This CDR3 reads CASSIGTGFVNTEAFF. The CDR3 DNA follows: TGTGCCAGTAGTATCGGGACAGGGTTCGTGAACACTGAAGCTTTCTTT. Filled out from reference TRBV19 and TRBJ1-1, the complete variable domain reads DGGITQSPKYLFRKEGQNVTLSCEQNLNHDAMYWYRQDPGQGLRLIYYSQIVNDFQKGDIAEGYSVSREKKESFPLTVTSAQKNPTAFYLCASSIGTGFVNTEAFFGQGTRLTVV.